The sample holds many counts of the clone carrying this T cell receptor (beta chain). Its antigen is unknown. V shed 5 bases and J shed 4 bases, with 14 bases lying between them. The CDR3 has 14 amino acids. CDR1 and CDR2 (germline): SEHNR, FQNEAQ (reference sequence). Both TCR beta VDJ combination and CDR3 sequence profiling were carried out. Genomic DNA was the template for this profiling. In TCRdb, the reads were re-called with MiXCR into one record per CDR3 protein. The data show some 290,000 distinct CDR3 sequences, roughly half seen once. These data come from a study of CD8+CD57+ T cells in acquired aplastic anemia. Study details: Average DNA yield from sorted CD4+ and CD8+ cells was about 3.2 ug. Study findings and constraints: Common to patients and controls were 25 to 30 CD8+ CDR3 sequences.

The source material was sorted CD4+, CD8+, or CD8+CD57+ T cells (not recorded which) from PBMCs. The clonotype comes from a human donor with severe aplastic anemia or a healthy control (not recorded which). The V call is TRBV7-9, the J call TRBJ1-1, with D possibly being TRBD1 (5 bases). The CDR3 sequence: CASSPSGGGTEAFF. CDR3 in DNA: TGTGCCAGCAGCCCCTCGGGGGGGGGCACTGAAGCTTTCTTT.